This TCR beta chain was sequenced in a study of radiotherapy plus CTLA-4 blockade in lung cancer. Here immunoSEQ multiplex PCR was the method, and the copy in TCRdb shows in-frame clones only, minus some. The sample shows over 35,000 clones, 60% to 80% of them seen only once. Findings of the study overall: Alongside interferon-beta, early blood T cell clone dynamics were reportedly the best predictor of response. Blood saw expansion of tumor-derived TCR clones after radiotherapy plus ipilimumab.

In the case of this clone: Its antigen is unidentified.

Treatment of patients with chemo-refractory metastatic non-small-cell lung cancer consisted of focal radiation plus CTLA-4 blockade with ipilimumab. This receptor was obtained from a human donor with non-small cell lung cancer whose response to radiotherapy plus ipilimumab could not be evaluated. This specimen was peripheral blood, taken from a patient treated with radiotherapy plus ipilimumab.

The CDR3 sequence: CALGTGFEQFF. The CDR3 DNA reads TGTGCCCTAGGGACAGGGTTTGAGCAGTTCTTC. The genes are TRBV10-3 and TRBJ2-1; 9 bases align to TRBD1. Trimming took 11 bases from V and 9 from J; bases not matched to a gene: 5. Germline-derived CDR1 and CDR2 are ENHRY and SYGVKD. The CDR3 totals 11 residues.